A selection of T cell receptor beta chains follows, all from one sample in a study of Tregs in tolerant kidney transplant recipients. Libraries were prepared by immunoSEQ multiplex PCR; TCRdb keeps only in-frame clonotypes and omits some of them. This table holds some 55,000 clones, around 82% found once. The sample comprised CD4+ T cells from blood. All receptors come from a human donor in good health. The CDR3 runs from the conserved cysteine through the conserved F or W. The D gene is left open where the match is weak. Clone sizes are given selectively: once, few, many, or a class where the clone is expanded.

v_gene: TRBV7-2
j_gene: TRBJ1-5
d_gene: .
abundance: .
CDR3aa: CASSFRGNSNQPQHF
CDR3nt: TGTGCCAGCAGCTTTAGGGGCAATAGCAATCAGCCCCAGCATTTT

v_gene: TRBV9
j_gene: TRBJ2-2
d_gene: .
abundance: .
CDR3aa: CASSVVVGSNTGELFF
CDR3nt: TGTGCCAGCAGCGTAGTTGTGGGCTCGAACACCGGGGAGCTGTTTTTT

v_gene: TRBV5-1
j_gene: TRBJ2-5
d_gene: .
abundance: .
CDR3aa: CASSSTGHYQETQYF
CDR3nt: TGCGCCAGCAGCTCAACTGGACACTACCAAGAGACCCAGTACTTC

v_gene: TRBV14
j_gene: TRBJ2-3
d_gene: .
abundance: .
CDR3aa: CASSQGLSSTDTQYF
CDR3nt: TGTGCCAGCAGCCAGGGACTTTCTAGCACAGATACGCAGTATTTT

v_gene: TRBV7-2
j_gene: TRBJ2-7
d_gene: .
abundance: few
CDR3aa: CASSFQNYEQYF
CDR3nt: TGTGCCAGCAGCTTCCAGAACTACGAGCAGTACTTC

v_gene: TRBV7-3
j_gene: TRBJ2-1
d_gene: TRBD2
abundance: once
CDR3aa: CASSLTSGLAGGDEQFF
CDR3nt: TGTGCCAGCAGCTTAACAAGCGGACTAGCGGGGGGTGATGAGCAGTTCTTC

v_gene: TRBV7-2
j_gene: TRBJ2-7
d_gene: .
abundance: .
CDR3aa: CASSLVKRSGEQYF
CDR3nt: TGTGCCAGCAGCTTAGTAAAGCGGTCGGGCGAGCAGTACTTC

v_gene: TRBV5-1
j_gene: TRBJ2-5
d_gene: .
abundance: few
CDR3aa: CASSISPNPRETQYF
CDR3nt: TGCGCCAGCAGCATCAGCCCCAACCCTAGGGAGACCCAGTACTTC

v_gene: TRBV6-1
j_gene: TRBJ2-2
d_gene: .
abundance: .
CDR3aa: CASSAVASRAGELFF
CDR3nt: TGTGCCAGCAGTGCAGTGGCTAGCCGGGCCGGGGAGCTGTTTTTT

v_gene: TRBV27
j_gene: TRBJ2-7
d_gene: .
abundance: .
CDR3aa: CASSPRTGYEQYF
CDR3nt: TGTGCCAGCAGCCCCCGGACGGGCTACGAGCAGTACTTC

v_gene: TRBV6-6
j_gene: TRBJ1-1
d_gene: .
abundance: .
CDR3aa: CALGGQGNTEAFF
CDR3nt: TGTGCCCTTGGGGGGCAAGGCAACACTGAAGCTTTCTTT

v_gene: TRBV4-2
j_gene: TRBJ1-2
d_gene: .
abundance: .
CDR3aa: CASSQDSPLRGYTF
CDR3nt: TGTGCCAGCAGCCAGGACAGTCCCCTAAGGGGCTACACCTTC

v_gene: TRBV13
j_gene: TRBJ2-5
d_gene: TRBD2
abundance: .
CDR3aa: CASSLTSGGGTQYF
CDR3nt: TGTGCCAGCAGCCTAACTAGCGGGGGGGGGACCCAGTACTTC

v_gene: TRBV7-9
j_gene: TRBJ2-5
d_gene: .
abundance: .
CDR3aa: CASSLVRQETQYF
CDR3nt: TGTGCCAGCAGCTTGGTCAGACAAGAGACCCAGTACTTC

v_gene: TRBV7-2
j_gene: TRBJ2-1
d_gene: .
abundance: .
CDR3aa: CASSLDAGGTYNEQFF
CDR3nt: TGTGCCAGCAGCTTAGACGCCGGGGGTACCTACAATGAGCAGTTCTTC

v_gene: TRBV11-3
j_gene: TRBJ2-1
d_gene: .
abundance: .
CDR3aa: CASSPSRGVTYNEQFF
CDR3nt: TGTGCCAGCAGCCCCTCTCGGGGTGTTACCTACAATGAGCAGTTCTTC

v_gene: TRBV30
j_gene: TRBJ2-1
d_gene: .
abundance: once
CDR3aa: CAWTGAYNEQFF
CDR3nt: TGTGCCTGGACAGGGGCCTACAATGAGCAGTTCTTC